The count of the clone carrying this T cell receptor beta chain is one. As processed by the authors: Estimation of nucleated cell counts was performed using reference gene primer amplification. Produced via immunoSEQ multiplex PCR; TCRdb's table is partial and in-frame only. V and J calls and clone size are those listed in that table; D and trimming were worked out from the DNA. The sample includes about 150,000 clones, around three quarters seen only once; the top ten take around 1.5%. The data belong to a study of blood T cell repertoires in COVID-19. Study-level background: Acute and convalescent COVID-19 samples came from the United States, Italy and Spain. From T cells, B-cell-depleted T cells, or PBMCs came the material, which was cDNA or gDNA.

Between the trimmed V and J ends, which lost 4 bases and 3 bases, there was a span of 19 bases. CDR3 length: 17 amino acids. Germline V gives CDR1 SGHDN, CDR2 FVKESK. The V call is TRBV14, the J call TRBJ2-1; unclear D gene. The TCR sequence derives from an elderly man with acute or convalescent COVID-19. The specimen sequenced was peripheral blood. The CDR3 reads CASSPTLANPGYNEQFF. CDR3 coding DNA: TGTGCCAGCAGCCCGACTTTGGCCAACCCGGGCTACAATGAGCAGTTCTTC.